The following is a TCR beta chain sequence with its context. Only a few counts were recorded for this clone. The antigen this receptor binds is unknown. There are no base qualities to consult, and no much larger clone falls within one base. Genomic DNA was isolated from the sorted cells so that the TCRbeta CDR3 region could be sequenced. The immunoSEQ Assay was used to sequence the TCRbeta CDR3 regions. The clones in this table, taken by TCRdb from immuneACCESS, are in-frame only. Not every clone is retained; where verified, under half of the shortfall comes from an unresolved V gene, and the cause of the rest is unknown. This sample lists 60,000 to 65,000 clones; approximately 80% were detected once. Around 1.9% of the sample comes from the top ten. Patients with autoimmune disease history or receiving systemic immunosuppression were excluded from the trial. Peripheral blood for TCR sequencing was drawn from every dose cohort at baseline, at cycle 4 day 1 and at cycle 7 day 1. The samples were taken from a phase I, first-in-human, multicenter, open-label dose-escalation trial of ivuxolimab. Adults with locally advanced or metastatic melanoma, renal cell carcinoma, hepatocellular carcinoma or head and neck squamous cell carcinoma were enrolled in the trial. CD4+ and CD8+ T cells were sorted separately from peripheral blood before TCR sequencing.

The sample comes from a study of OX40 agonist ivuxolimab in advanced cancers. Study-wide context: The costimulatory receptor OX40 (CD134) was targeted by ivuxolimab, a fully human IgG2 agonistic monoclonal antibody. Intravenous ivuxolimab was administered to patients every 2 weeks at six dose levels: 0.01, 0.1, 0.3, 1.5, 3 and 10 mg/kg. Of the approximately 53 patients in dose escalation, about 20 had hepatocellular carcinoma, about 15 had melanoma, 9 had renal cell carcinoma and 9 had head and neck cancer. A male proportion of around 83% and a mean age of approximately 61 years, ranging from 23 to 79, were recorded for the dose-escalation cohort. Patients were allowed to have had prior anti-PD-1, anti-PD-L1 or anti-CTLA-4 therapy, and less than 45% of the dose-escalation patients had previously received checkpoint inhibitors. Partial responses occurred in three dose-escalation patients, of whom one had hepatocellular carcinoma and two had cutaneous melanoma. The purpose of peripheral TCRbeta sequencing was to test whether ivuxolimab changed TCR sequence diversity and led to clonal T-cell expansion. The paper describes the monotherapy dose-escalation part (N of about 47 patients) of the phase I trial of ivuxolimab. Study-wide findings and limitations: After ivuxolimab, CD8+ T cells had more expanded clones than CD4+ T cells on average. The antigen specificity of the peripheral T cells that underwent clonal expansion was not determined. Partial responders in the 0.1-3.0 mg/kg groups had among the lowest normalized peripheral clonal expansion, especially among CD8+ T cells. At doses of 0.1 to 3.0 mg/kg, clonal expansion of both CD4+ and CD8+ blood T cells was observed from baseline to week 6. Low levels of normalized T-cell clonal expansion were also seen in some patients who did not respond.

From cysteine to phenylalanine, the CDR3 is 14 amino acids long. Just CDR3 DNA is preserved here, 42 bases in frame from base 1. V is reduced by 4 bases and J by 1 base, leaving a spacing of 10 bases between them. Via the germline V gene, CDR1 is SGHAT and CDR2 FQNNGV. The chain joins TRBV11-2 to TRBJ1-2, with no D gene named confidently. The input for sequencing was CD4+ or CD8+ T cells sorted from blood, taken in a trial of the OX40 agonist ivuxolimab. The receptor's source is an adult with an advanced solid tumor such as melanoma, head and neck, liver or kidney cancer. The CDR3 amino acid sequence is: CASSSRLINYGYTF. Read as DNA, the sequence is TGTGCCAGCAGCTCCAGACTCATTAACTATGGCTACACCTTC.